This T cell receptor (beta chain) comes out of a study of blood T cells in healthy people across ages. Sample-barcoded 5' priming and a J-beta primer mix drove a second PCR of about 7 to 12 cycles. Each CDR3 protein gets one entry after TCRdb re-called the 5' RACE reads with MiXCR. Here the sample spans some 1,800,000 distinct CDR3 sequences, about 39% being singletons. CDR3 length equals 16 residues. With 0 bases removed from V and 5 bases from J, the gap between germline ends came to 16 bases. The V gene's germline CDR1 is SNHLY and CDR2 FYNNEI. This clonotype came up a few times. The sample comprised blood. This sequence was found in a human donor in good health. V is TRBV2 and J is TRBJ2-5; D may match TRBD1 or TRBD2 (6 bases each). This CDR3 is CASSEAPGAGGETQYF. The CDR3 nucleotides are TGTGCCAGCAGTGAAGCCCCGGGGGCAGGAGGGGAGACCCAGTACTTC.